Listed below are T cell receptor beta chains from one sample, sequenced in a study of patients and donors after allogeneic stem cell transplantation. A single record per CDR3 protein comes from TCRdb applying MiXCR to the RT-PCR reads. Of around 240,000 distinct CDR3 sequences listed, 12% to 15% are singletons. The specimen was blood, either unsorted or a sorted T cell fraction (not recorded which). The receptors shown here come from a human donor who was either an allogeneic HSCT recipient or a stem cell or donor lymphocyte infusion donor (not recorded which). It is not recorded whose cells these are; they may come from a transplant donor. Each CDR3 is given with its conserved first and last residue. D genes are given only for firm matches. A row's size may be missing; if present it is once, few, many or a size class.

medium-sized	TRBV5-1	TRBJ2-1	-	TGCGCCAGCAGCCCGGACGGATACTACAATGAGCAGTTCTTC	CASSPDGYYNEQFF
few	TRBV7-2	TRBJ2-3	-	TGTGCCAGCAGCTTAGAGGGACGGAAAAGCACAGATACGCAGTATTTT	CASSLEGRKSTDTQYF
few	TRBV6-5	TRBJ1-1	TRBD1	TGTGCCAGCAGTAACAGGGGGGGTGAAGCTTTCTTT	CASSNRGGEAFF
few	TRBV6-1	TRBJ2-7	TRBD2	TGTGCCAGCAGTGTCCGGGAGGGGATCTACGAGCAGTACTTC	CASSVREGIYEQYF
-	TRBV6-1	TRBJ2-7	TRBD2	TGTGCCAGCAGTCTCGAGATGGTAGCGGGGGGATACGAGCAGTACTTC	CASSLEMVAGGYEQYF
few	TRBV6-6	TRBJ2-5	-	TGTGCCAGCAGCCTACAGCCCCCGGAGACCCAGTACTTC	CASSLQPPETQYF
many	TRBV14	TRBJ2-2	-	TGTGCCAGCAGCCAAAATAACGCGAACACCGGGGAGCTGTTTTTT	CASSQNNANTGELFF
medium-sized	TRBV9	TRBJ2-3	-	TGTGCCAGCAGCCCCCTGGGAACCCGTGGAGATACGCAGTATTTT	CASSPLGTRGDTQYF
-	TRBV5-1	TRBJ2-1	-	TGCGCCAGCAGCTTGGCACAGGGTCAATCTGCGCAGTTCTTC	CASSLAQGQSAQFF
many	TRBV18	TRBJ2-2	-	TGTGCCAGCTCACCAATCCGGACTATAGCGAACACCGGGGAGCTGTTTTTT	CASSPIRTIANTGELFF
few	TRBV21-1	TRBJ1-4	-	TGTGCCAGCAGCAAAGTGGGGGGGATCGGGGAAAAACTGTTTTTT	CASSKVGGIGEKLFF
many	TRBV5-6	TRBJ2-5	-	TGTGCCAGCAGCGGCGATTTGTACCAAGAGACCCAGTACTTC	CASSGDLYQETQYF
few	TRBV6-1	TRBJ1-6	TRBD1	TGTGCCAGCAGTGAGACCTTAGGGACAGGGGTAAATTCACCCCTCCACTTT	CASSETLGTGVNSPLHF
few	TRBV27	TRBJ2-1	TRBD1	TGTGCCAGCAGTTTTTTAATGGGACAGGGGTCGGATGAGCAGTTCTTC	CASSFLMGQGSDEQFF
-	TRBV6-1	TRBJ1-2	-	TGTGCCAGCGCAGGACCCGCATATGGCTACACCTTC	CASAGPAYGYTF
many	TRBV6-1	TRBJ2-7	TRBD2	TGTGCCAGCAGTGAGCTAGCGGGGGTTTACTACGAGCAGTACTTC	CASSELAGVYYEQYF
few	TRBV7-9	TRBJ2-5	-	TGTGCCAGCAGCTCACCACCCCTAAACCCGGGAGAGACCCAGTACTTC	CASSSPPLNPGETQYF
few	TRBV6-5	TRBJ2-1	-	TGTGCCAGCAGTTACGCAGGACGAGGGAATGAGCAGTTCTTC	CASSYAGRGNEQFF
medium-sized	TRBV27	TRBJ2-7	-	TGTGCCAGCAGTAAACTAGGGTTCGAGCAGTACTTC	CASSKLGFEQYF
few	TRBV27	TRBJ2-1	-	TGTGCCAGCAGTCCCCTCCCAGGAGGGAAGGGCAATGAGCAGTTCTTC	CASSPLPGGKGNEQFF
few	TRBV27	TRBJ1-2	-	TGTGCCAGCAGTCCTCGACAGGCATATGGCTACACCTTC	CASSPRQAYGYTF
-	TRBV12-3/TRBV12-4	TRBJ1-2	-	TGTGCCAGCAGCCCCAGCCGGACAGTCTATGGCTACACCTTC	CASSPSRTVYGYTF
few	TRBV5-6	TRBJ1-4	-	TGTGCCAGCAGCTTGGTTGGCGATGCAACTAATGAAAAACTGTTTTTT	CASSLVGDATNEKLFF
many	TRBV11-2	TRBJ1-1	-	TGTGCCAGCAGCCATGAAGCTTTCTTT	CASSHEAFF
-	TRBV5-4	TRBJ2-1	-	TGTGCCAGCAGCTTGGACTACAATGAGCAGTTCTTC	CASSLDYNEQFF
many	TRBV7-9	TRBJ2-7	-	TGTGCCAGCAGCGAGTCCCAGGGTAGGTCCGAGCAGTACTTC	CASSESQGRSEQYF
-	TRBV30	TRBJ1-5	-	TGTGCCTGGAGTCCCAGGGACAATCAGCCCCAGCATTTT	CAWSPRDNQPQHF
-	TRBV19	TRBJ1-6	TRBD1	TGTGCCAGTAGCACAATCGGACAGGGCCCAACGGCCCTCCACTTT	CASSTIGQGPTALHF
-	TRBV11-3	TRBJ1-3	-	TGTGCCAGCAGCTTAGCGGTCCACTCTGGAAACACCATATATTTT	CASSLAVHSGNTIYF
many	TRBV5-1	TRBJ1-1	-	TGCGCCAGCAGCTTGTTCGGATTATCCAACACTGAAGCTTTCTTT	CASSLFGLSNTEAFF
-	TRBV27	TRBJ2-7	TRBD1	TGTGCCAGCAGTTTACAATGGCAGGGGGTTTCCTACGAGCAGTACTTC	CASSLQWQGVSYEQYF
few	TRBV20-1	TRBJ1-4	-	TGCAGTGCTACCCGGGATGCAACTAATGAAAAACTGTTTTTT	CSATRDATNEKLFF
-	TRBV14	TRBJ2-3	-	TGTGCCAGCAGCCAAGAGGACTACGAAAGGGATACGCAGTATTTT	CASSQEDYERDTQYF
few	TRBV25-1	TRBJ2-2	TRBD1	TGTGCCAGCAGGATAGGGGGTGGGACAGGCACCGGGGAGCTGTTTTTT	CASRIGGGTGTGELFF
few	TRBV20-1	TRBJ2-1	TRBD2	TGCAGTGCTAGAGATCAAAGCGGGAGCTACAATGAGCAGTTCTTC	CSARDQSGSYNEQFF
-	TRBV20-1	TRBJ1-2	-	TGCAGTGCTAGAGAAGAGACAGTAGACTTC	CSAREETVDF
-	TRBV20-1	TRBJ1-3	-	TGCAGTGCTAGTAGAGGGGGTGGAAACACCATATATTTT	CSASRGGGNTIYF
-	TRBV5-6	TRBJ2-3	TRBD2	TGTGCCAGCAGCTTGGTCACTAGCGGTAATACGCAGTATTTT	CASSLVTSGNTQYF
-	TRBV21-1	TRBJ1-1	-	TGTGCCAGCAGGAAAGGGGGTAATACGGGCACTGAAGCTTTCTTT	CASRKGGNTGTEAFF
few	TRBV5-5	TRBJ2-2	TRBD2	TGTGCCAGCAGCTTGGGAGGGACTAGCACCGGGGAGCTGTTTTTT	CASSLGGTSTGELFF
-	TRBV20-1	TRBJ2-3	TRBD2	TGCAGTGCTGACGCCGGGACTAGCGGGATTTCGGCAGATACGCAGTATTTT	CSADAGTSGISADTQYF
-	TRBV19	TRBJ1-4	-	TGTGCCAGTAGTGGCTGGACCGTCGATAATGAAAAACTGTTTTTT	CASSGWTVDNEKLFF
-	TRBV20-1	TRBJ2-3	TRBD2	TGCAGTCACAGCGGGAGTGGGGGAGATACGCAGTATTTT	CSHSGSGGDTQYF
many	TRBV20-1	TRBJ2-1	-	TGCAGTGCTGTGCCGGCGGGAAGCTTTGACAATGAGCAGTTCTTC	CSAVPAGSFDNEQFF
-	TRBV2	TRBJ1-1	-	TGTGCCAGCAGGCACAGGGTTGGCACTGAAGCTTTCTTT	CASRHRVGTEAFF